The 19 T cell receptor beta chains below were found in one sample sequenced in a study of beta chain features in type 1 diabetes. Of the isolated RNA, all was reverse transcribed, and so the sequenced material was expressed TCRB transcripts. Sequencing used immunoSEQ multiplex PCR; TCRdb keeps in-frame clones, though not all of them. The sample includes 350,000 to 450,000 clones, about 15% seen only once; the top ten take roughly 0.035%. Sequencing input: naive CD4+ T cells from blood. All receptors derive from a young man in good health.

Details on this clone: The same CDR3 also results from other DNA sequences found in this sample. The V gene is TRBV30, the J gene TRBJ2-3; D gene unclear. V lost 0 bases, J lost 1 base, and 8 bases lay in between. From germline, CDR1 is GTSNPN and CDR2 SVGIG (reference sequence). This CDR3 is built from 14 residues. CDR3 residues: CAWSVAGGTDTQYF. CDR3 sequence (DNA): TGTGCCTGGAGTGTGGCAGGAGGCACAGATACGCAGTATTTT.

The chain joins TRBV18 to TRBJ2-1; no clear D gene. The V end lost 2 bases, the J end lost 10 bases, and 6 bases lay between the germline ends. Looked up from germline, CDR1 is KGHSH and CDR2 is LQKENI. This CDR3 spans 11 amino acids. In nucleotides, the CDR3 is TGTGCCAGCTCACCATCTTGGGAGCAGTTCTTC. This encodes CASSPSWEQFF.

Of note for this clone: Compared with germline, one end of the junction differs, possibly owing to a read error. This chain connects TRBV5-1 to TRBJ2-4; TRBD1 might be the D (5 bases). The CDR3 is 14 residues long. The V gene's germline CDR1 is SGHRS and CDR2 YFSETQ. This chain's CDR3 is CASRLDTYKNIQYF. The DNA of the CDR3 is TGCGCCAGCAGATTGGACACTTACAAAAACATTCAGTACTTC.

The V and J genes are TRBV30 and TRBJ2-7; maybe TRBD2 (6 bases). The CDR3 has 12 residues. Germline V gene data show CDR1 as GTSNPN and CDR2 as SVGIG (reference sequence). V lost 0 bases and J lost 6, with 9 bases in between. In DNA, the CDR3 is TGTGCCTGGAGTGTAGGAGGGTCCGAGCAGTACGTC. It translates to CAWSVGGSEQYV.

V and J are TRBV5-6 and TRBJ2-3; perhaps TRBD2 as D (7 bases). Germline V gene sequence: CDR1 SGHDT, CDR2 YYEEEE. V lost 2 bases, J lost 0 bases, and 13 bases lay in between. CDR3 size: 16 residues. The CDR3, as DNA: TGTGCCAGCAGCTTTAGGCGGGGGCTGAGCACAGATACGCAGTATTTT. Its protein product is CASSFRRGLSTDTQYF.

This clone was observed a handful of times. The chain carries TRBV6-5 and TRBJ1-5; D perhaps matches TRBD1 (5 bases). The CDR3 has 15 residues. V lost 4 bases and J 1 base, leaving 11 bases between the germline ends. Germline assignment: CDR1 MNHEY and CDR2 SVGAGI. CDR3 in amino acids: CASSSGWGSNQPQHF. The CDR3 nucleotides read TGTGCCAGCAGTTCGGGATGGGGGAGCAATCAGCCCCAGCATTTT.

This clone was recorded a few times. This sequence joins TRBV11-2 and TRBJ2-7; D is unclear. Trimming left V 2 bases short and J 4 bases short, with 6 bases between. The germline V gene encodes CDR1 SGHAT and CDR2 FQNNGV. The CDR3 has 12 residues. CDR3 coding DNA: TGTGCCAGCAGCTTACCTTGGTACGAGCAGTACTTC. Amino acids: CASSLPWYEQYF.

This clone occurred a few times. This chain uses TRBV5-6 with TRBJ2-4; tentatively, D is TRBD1 (5 bases). The CDR3 length is 14 residues. Germline V lookup: CDR1 SGHDT, CDR2 YYEEEE. V dropped 4 bases and J dropped 7 bases, with 15 bases sitting between them. In DNA, the CDR3 is TGTGCCAGCAGCCGCCCCACAGGATGGAACATTCAGTACTTC. Encoded protein: CASSRPTGWNIQYF.

The chain carries TRBV20-1 and TRBJ2-7, with D possibly matching TRBD1 (6 bases). V lost 5 bases and J 6 bases, leaving 11 bases between the germline ends. This CDR3 region has 11 residues. From germline, CDR1 is DFQATT and CDR2 SNEGSKA (reference sequence). This CDR3 is CSAPQGSEQYF. CDR3 nucleotide sequence: TGCAGTGCTCCCCAGGGGAGCGAGCAGTACTTC.

This clone was seen more than once but under ten times. V and J are TRBV21-1 and TRBJ2-4; the table's D call of TRBD1 was not tested on the DNA. TRBV21-1 is a listed pseudogene. The CDR3 is 16 residues long. The CDR3 nucleotides read TGTGCCAGCAGCACATCCTGCCGGGACAGAAAAAACATTCAGTACTTC. Residues: CASSTSCRDRKNIQYF.

This clone has just a few counts. V gene TRBV4-3 combines with J gene TRBJ2-1; D is perhaps TRBD1 or TRBD2 (6 bases each). Germline-derived CDR1 and CDR2 are LGHNA and YSLEER. V lost 2 bases to trimming and J lost 6 bases, with 20 bases between them. This CDR3 has 17 amino acids. This CDR3 reads CASSQPLRGGRSNEQFF. In nucleotides, the CDR3 is TGCGCCAGCAGCCAACCCCTCAGGGGAGGCAGGTCCAATGAGCAGTTCTTC.

This chain uses TRBV18 with TRBJ2-3, with TRBD2 as a possible D gene (5 bases). The CDR3 loop spans 13 amino acids. The V and J ends lost 4 bases and 6 bases respectively, with 11 bases between them. Germline V gene lookup returns CDR1 KGHSH and CDR2 LQKENI. CDR3 protein: CASSRGFSDTQYF. The CDR3 DNA sequence: TGTGCCAGCTCACGAGGGTTTTCGGATACGCAGTATTTT.

The gene calls are TRBV9 and TRBJ2-3; possible D gene TRBD1, 6 bases. Between the trimmed V and J ends, which lost 4 bases and 6 bases, there was a span of 15 bases. Looked up from germline, CDR1 is SGDLS and CDR2 is YYNGEE. The CDR3 is 14 residues long. The CDR3 coding sequence is TGTGCCAGCAGCCTCACGAGGGGGTCGGATACGCAGTATTTT. Amino acid sequence: CASSLTRGSDTQYF.

This clone was observed a few times. The rearrangement uses TRBV10-3 and TRBJ2-3; 10 positions agree with TRBD1. Looked up from germline, CDR1 is ENHRY and CDR2 is SYGVKD. V lost 6 bases, J lost 2 bases, and 2 bases stayed unmatched. This CDR3 is built from 14 residues. The CDR3 here is CAIRTGGLTDTQYF. The DNA for the CDR3 is TGTGCCATCAGGACAGGGGGCCTCACAGATACGCAGTATTTT.

The chain links TRBV19 to TRBJ1-1; 7 bases match TRBD1. Germline V gene data show CDR1 as LNHDA and CDR2 as SQIVND (reference sequence). The length of the CDR3 is 14 residues. V shed 7 bases and J 3 bases; nucleotides not matched to a gene: 8. The CDR3 spells CASIQTGRDTEAFF. The CDR3, as DNA: TGTGCCAGTATACAGACAGGGAGGGACACTGAAGCTTTCTTT.

This clone was seen just once. The chain links TRBV4-1 to TRBJ2-3, with D unresolved. Trimming left V 6 bases short and J 0 bases short, with 10 bases between. Looked up from germline, CDR1 is MGHRA and CDR2 is YSYEKL. The CDR3 extends over 14 amino acids. CDR3 protein: CASRRLGSTDTQYF. The CDR3 DNA follows: TGCGCCAGCAGGCGACTCGGTAGCACAGATACGCAGTATTTT.

Remarks on this clone: Other DNA sequences in this specimen translate into the identical CDR3. The J gene is TRBJ2-3, the V gene TRBV30; D call uncertain. Trimming cost V 1 base and J 6 bases, with 2 bases left between them. The germline gives CDR1 GTSNPN, CDR2 SVGIG (reference sequence). The CDR3 has 10 residues. In DNA form, the CDR3 reads TGTGCCTGGAGTGGCGATACGCAGTATTTT. It specifies CAWSGDTQYF.

The table lists this clone with a few counts. The gene calls are TRBV13 and TRBJ2-1; TRBD2 is a possible D gene (6 bases). Germline assignment: CDR1 PRHDT and CDR2 FYEKMQ (reference sequence). CDR3 length equals 13 residues. Trimming took 2 bases from V and 7 from J, leaving 9 bases between them. The CDR3: CASSLIAGNEQFF. Written as DNA, the CDR3 is TGTGCCAGCAGCTTAATCGCGGGGAATGAGCAGTTCTTC.

There are a few counts of this clone. This chain connects TRBV7-2 to TRBJ2-5; the D call may be TRBD1 or TRBD2 (6 bases each). This CDR3 is 16 amino acids long. Trimming cost V 5 bases and J 2 bases, with 18 bases left between them. Per germline, CDR1 SGHTA and CDR2 FQGNSA. CDR3 sequence (DNA): TGTGCCAGCAGCACTAGGGGGGTAGCGGTACAAGAGACCCAGTACTTC. Encoded protein: CASSTRGVAVQETQYF.